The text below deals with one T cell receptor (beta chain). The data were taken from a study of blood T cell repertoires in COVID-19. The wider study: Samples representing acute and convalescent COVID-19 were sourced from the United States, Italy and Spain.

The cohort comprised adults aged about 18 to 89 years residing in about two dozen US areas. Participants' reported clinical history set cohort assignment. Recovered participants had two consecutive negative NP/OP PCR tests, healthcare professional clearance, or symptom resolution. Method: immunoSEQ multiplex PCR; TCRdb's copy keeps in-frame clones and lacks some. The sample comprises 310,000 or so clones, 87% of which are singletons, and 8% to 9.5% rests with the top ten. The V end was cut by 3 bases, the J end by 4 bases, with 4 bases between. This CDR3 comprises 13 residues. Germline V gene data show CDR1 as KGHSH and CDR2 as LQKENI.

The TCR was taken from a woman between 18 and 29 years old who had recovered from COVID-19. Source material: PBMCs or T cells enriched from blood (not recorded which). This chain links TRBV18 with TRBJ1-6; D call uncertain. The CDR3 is CASSPAYNSPLHF. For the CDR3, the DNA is TGTGCCAGCTCACCCGCGTATAATTCACCCCTCCACTTT.